This T cell receptor beta chain was sequenced during a study of T cells in Graves' hyperthyroidism and ophthalmopathy. The germline V gene encodes CDR1 LGHNA and CDR2 YNFKEQ. This CDR3 is 17 amino acids long. V lost 4 bases, J lost 1 base, and 9 bases stayed unmatched. In this sample, this clonotype turned up many times. TCR beta CDR3 regions were amplified from RNA. The study used the HTBI primer set for a first-round RT-PCR of the TCR CDR3. TCRdb reanalysed the multiplex PCR reads using MiXCR and keeps one entry per CDR3 protein. The table shows 200,000 to 250,000 distinct CDR3 sequences, with less than 20% occurring only once.

This chain uses TRBV4-2 with TRBJ2-4; 8 nucleotides match TRBD1. Sequencing input: blood. This TCR was sampled from a woman in her forties or fifties with Graves' hyperthyroidism. The CDR3 sequence is CASSPGPGGFAKNIQYF. The CDR3 nucleotides read TGTGCCAGCAGCCCGGGCCCAGGGGGCTTTGCCAAAAACATTCAGTACTTC.